The source of this T cell receptor (beta chain) is a study of siplizumab effects on memory and regulatory T cells. Findings of the study overall: Naive T cells looked more diverse than memory cells, and they looked like major contributors to the alloresponse.

A single count supports this clone. Its antigen is unidentified. V lost 4 bases to trimming and J lost 2 bases, with 12 bases between them. This CDR3 is 15 amino acids long. Germline V CDR1 and CDR2: SQVTM, ANQGSEA. TCR templates, 75,000 to 100,000 per sample, were assayed. Libraries were prepared by immunoSEQ multiplex PCR; TCRdb keeps only in-frame clonotypes and omits some of them. The sample holds about 100,000 clones, 94% seen once. The genes are TRBV29-1 and TRBJ2-6; D possibly corresponds to TRBD1 (6 bases). The TCR comes from a human donor in good health. The source material was non-Treg CD4+ T cells sorted from blood. The chain's CDR3 is CSVAQGSPGANVLTF. Written as DNA, the CDR3 is TGCAGCGTTGCGCAGGGGTCCCCTGGGGCCAACGTCCTGACTTTC. The full variable domain, its missing parts supplied by reference TRBV29-1 and TRBJ2-6, is SAVISQKPSRDICQRGTSLTIQCQVDSQVTMMFWYRQQPGQSLTLIATANQGSEATYESGFVIDKFPISRPNLTFSTLTVSNMSPEDSSIYLCSVAQGSPGANVLTFGAGSRLTVL.